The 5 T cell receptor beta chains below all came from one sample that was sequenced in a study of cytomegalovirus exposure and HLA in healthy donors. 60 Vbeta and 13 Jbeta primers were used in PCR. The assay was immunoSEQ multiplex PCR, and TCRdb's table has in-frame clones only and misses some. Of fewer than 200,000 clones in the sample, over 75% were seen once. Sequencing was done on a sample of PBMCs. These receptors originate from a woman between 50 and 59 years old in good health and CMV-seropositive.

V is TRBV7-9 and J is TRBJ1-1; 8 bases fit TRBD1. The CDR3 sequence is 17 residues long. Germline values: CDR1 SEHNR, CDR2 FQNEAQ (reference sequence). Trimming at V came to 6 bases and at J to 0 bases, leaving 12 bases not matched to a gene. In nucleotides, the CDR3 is TGTGCCAGCAGAACTATTCAGGGGGCGCGGGTGAACACTGAAGCTTTCTTT. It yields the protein CASRTIQGARVNTEAFF.

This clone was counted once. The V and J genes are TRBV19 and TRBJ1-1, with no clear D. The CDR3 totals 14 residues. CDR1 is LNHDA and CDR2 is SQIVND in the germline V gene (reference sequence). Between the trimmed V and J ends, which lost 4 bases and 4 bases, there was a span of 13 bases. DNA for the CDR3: TGTGCCAGTAGTAAACAGCAAGGTGTCACTGAAGCTTTCTTT. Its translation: CASSKQQGVTEAFF.

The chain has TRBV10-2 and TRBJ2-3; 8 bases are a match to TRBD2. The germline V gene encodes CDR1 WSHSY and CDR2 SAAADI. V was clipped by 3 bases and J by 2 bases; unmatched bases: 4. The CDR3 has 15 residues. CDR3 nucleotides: TGCGCCAGCAGTGACCAGCGGGGGTCCACAGATACGCAGTATTTT. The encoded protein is CASSDQRGSTDTQYF.

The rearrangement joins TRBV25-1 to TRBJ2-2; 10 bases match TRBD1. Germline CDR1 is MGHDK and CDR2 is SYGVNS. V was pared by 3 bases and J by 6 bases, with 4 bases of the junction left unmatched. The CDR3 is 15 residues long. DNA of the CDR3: TGTGCCAGCAGTGATTTCGGACAGGGGGCCGGGGAGCTGTTTTTT. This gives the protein CASSDFGQGAGELFF. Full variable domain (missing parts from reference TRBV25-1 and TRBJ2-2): EADIYQTPRYLVIGTGKKITLECSQTMGHDKMYWYQQDPGMELHLIHYSYGVNSTEKGDLSSESTVSRIRTEHFPLTLESARPSHTSQYLCASSDFGQGAGELFFGEGSRLTVL.

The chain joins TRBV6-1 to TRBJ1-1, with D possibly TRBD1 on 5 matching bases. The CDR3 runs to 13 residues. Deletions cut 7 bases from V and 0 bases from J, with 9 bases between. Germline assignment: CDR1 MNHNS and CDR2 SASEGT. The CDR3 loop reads CASIRGVNTEAFF. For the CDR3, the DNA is TGTGCCAGCATCCGGGGGGTGAACACTGAAGCTTTCTTT.